Here is one TCR beta chain with its context. The antigen is undetermined. This record comes from a study of cytomegalovirus exposure and HLA in healthy donors. Study conclusions and caveats: There were 160 or so TCR beta chains listed as cytomegalovirus-associated.

Use of 60 Vbeta and 13 Jbeta primers characterized the PCR. Measured with immunoSEQ multiplex PCR; TCRdb has only the in-frame clones, and not every one. The data show 200,000 or so clones, with about 89% seen just once and 1.3% held by the top ten. This CDR3 contains 15 residues. Germline V gives CDR1 SGHRS, CDR2 YFSETQ. With V trimmed by 4 bases and J by 1 base, 5 bases remained unmatched. The sequence was collected from a man between 25 and 39 years old in good health and CMV-seronegative. Sequencing was carried out using PBMCs. The gene calls are TRBV5-1 and TRBJ2-3; 8 bases line up with TRBD2. The CDR3 bases are TGCGCCAGCAGCCGCCGGGAGGGGGGCACAGATACGCAGTATTTT. It encodes CASSRREGGTDTQYF.